The 31 T cell receptor beta chains below come from one sample, sequenced in a study of CD8 T cells in Susac syndrome (dated by TCRdb to between 2018 and 2021). Library prep was done by the immunoSEQ multiplex PCR assay. RNA was extracted with the RNeasy kit and about 0.5 to 1 ug was reverse transcribed using random hexamers. The public sequencing data were trimmed at Q25 with fastp and processed into clonotypes with MiXCR by TCRdb, which kept only in-frame beta chains. Identical CDR3 proteins give one entry, which carries the most common genes and DNA. In this sample the table shows 100,000 to 150,000 distinct CDR3 sequences, approximately 96% of which occur a single time. Of the sample, about 0.19% is held by the ten largest clones. What was sequenced was CD8+ T cells from PBMCs. The receptor set was obtained from a human donor with Susac syndrome.

The V call is TRBV11-2, the J call TRBJ2-1; 11 nucleotides line up with TRBD2. CDR1 is SGHAT and CDR2 is FQNNGV in the germline V gene. J lost 6 bases, V lost 3 bases, and 4 bases had no gene match. CDR3 size: 15 residues. The CDR3 here is CASSLTSGMFNEQFF. The CDR3 DNA is TGTGCCAGCAGCTTGACTAGCGGGATGTTCAATGAGCAGTTCTTC.

The chain couples TRBV27 to TRBJ2-3; D remains unclear. The V gene's germline CDR1 is MNHEY and CDR2 SMNVEV (reference sequence). V was shortened by 6 bases and J by 2 bases, with 3 bases between the two germline ends. The CDR3 contains 11 residues. The CDR3 reads CASRTTDTQYF. CDR3 coding DNA: TGTGCCAGCAGGACCACAGATACGCAGTATTTT.

The chain uses TRBV9 and TRBJ2-1; D ambiguous. The CDR3 contains 14 residues. The ends were cut back, 4 bases at V and 8 bases at J, with 16 bases in the middle. CDR1 and CDR2 (germline): SGDLS, YYNGEE. CDR3 coding DNA: TGTGCCAGCAGCCCCGTAGGACCCTGGGATGAGCAGTTCTTC. This translates into CASSPVGPWDEQFF. The full variable domain, with the rest looked up from reference TRBV9 and TRBJ2-1, is DSGVTQTPKHLITATGQRVTLRCSPRSGDLSVYWYQQSLDQGLQFLIQYYNGEERAKGNILERFSAQQFPDLHSELNLSSLELGDSALYFCASSPVGPWDEQFFGPGTRLTVL.

The chain links TRBV3-1 to TRBJ2-7; 7 nucleotides match TRBD1. Per the germline V gene, CDR1 is LGHDT and CDR2 is YNNKEL (reference sequence). The CDR3 sequence is 14 residues long. The J segment lost 2 bases and the V segment lost 0 bases, leaving 1 base of the junction unmatched. The CDR3 region has the DNA TGTGCCAGCAGCCAAGAAGGGGGCCCCTACGAGCAGTACTTC. It specifies CASSQEGGPYEQYF.

J is TRBJ1-1 and V is TRBV20-1; D remains unclear. This CDR3 has 12 residues. Trimming removed 0 bases at V and 5 bases at J, with 7 bases between. CDR1 and CDR2 from the germline V gene are DFQATT and SNEGSKA (reference sequence). The CDR3 DNA is TGCAGTGCTAGAGATCGGAGGACTGAAGCTTTCTTT. This translates into CSARDRRTEAFF.

This clonotype came up once. The chain has TRBV24-1 and TRBJ1-2; D might be TRBD1 (6 bases). CDR3 length: 11 residues. Trimming cost V 8 bases and J 8 bases, with 11 bases left between them. From germline, CDR1 is KGHDR and CDR2 SFDVKD. DNA of the CDR3: TGTGCCACCATCCGAGGACAGGGCTACACCTTC. Translating gives CATIRGQGYTF.

This clonotype was observed a single time. The J gene is TRBJ2-1, the V gene TRBV20-1, with D hard to call. Germline CDR1 DFQATT, CDR2 SNEGSKA (reference sequence). This CDR3 spans 16 amino acids. Trimming took off 0 bases at V and 3 bases at J, with 15 bases between the two ends. CDR3 in amino acids: CSARDLTGHGYNEQFF. CDR3 DNA: TGCAGTGCTAGAGATTTAACCGGGCATGGCTACAATGAGCAGTTCTTC.

The CDR3 here is CASSPGAGSGELFF. The CDR3 DNA follows: TGTGCCAGCAGCCCGGGGGCTGGATCCGGGGAGCTGTTTTTT. This chain joins TRBV5-4 and TRBJ2-2; D is perhaps TRBD1 or TRBD2 (6 bases each). Germline V gives CDR1 SGHNT, CDR2 YYREEE (reference sequence). The length of the CDR3 is 14 residues. Trimming left V 4 bases short and J 6 bases short, with 13 bases between.

The chain links TRBV27 to TRBJ2-7; D may be TRBD1 (6 bases). V lost 6 bases, J lost 1 base, and 13 bases lay in between. Germline loops: CDR1 MNHEY, CDR2 SMNVEV (reference sequence). This CDR3 contains 14 residues. DNA of the CDR3: TGTGCCAGCAGACCGCGGACAGATTCCTACGAGCAGTACTTC. Translated: CASRPRTDSYEQYF.

This rearrangement joins TRBV6-5 to TRBJ2-5; D gene unclear. The germline gives CDR1 MNHEY, CDR2 SVGAGI. The ends were cut back, 6 bases at V and 2 bases at J, with 13 bases in the middle. This CDR3 spans 14 amino acids. The CDR3 DNA sequence: TGTGCCAGCAGACTTAACGAATTACAAGAGACCCAGTACTTC. This gives the protein CASRLNELQETQYF.

V gene TRBV28 combines with J gene TRBJ1-2; 7 bases align to TRBD1. The CDR3 extends over 15 amino acids. Germline CDR1 is MDHEN and CDR2 is SYDVKM. V trimming: 8 bases; J trimming: 2 bases; junction bases outside the gene matches: 11. CDR3 loop: CASGDSAVSNYGYTF. The CDR3 nucleotides are TGTGCCAGCGGGGACAGCGCCGTCTCGAACTATGGCTACACCTTC.

The rearrangement links TRBV9 to TRBJ2-7; D possibly corresponds to TRBD2 (6 bases). This CDR3 contains 13 residues. Looked up from germline, CDR1 is SGDLS and CDR2 is YYNGEE. Between the trimmed V and J ends, which lost 2 bases and 6 bases, there was a span of 12 bases. As DNA, the CDR3 is TGTGCCAGCAGCGTCTCACTAGCTTCCGAGCAGTACTTC. Protein sequence: CASSVSLASEQYF.

The chain combines TRBV28 with TRBJ1-2; TRBD1 might be the D (6 bases). Per the germline V gene, CDR1 is MDHEN and CDR2 is SYDVKM. This CDR3 comprises 13 residues. V lost 6 bases and J 4 bases, leaving 12 bases between the germline ends. The CDR3 spells CASRSQGPYGYTF. The CDR3 bases are TGTGCCAGCAGATCTCAGGGGCCCTATGGCTACACCTTC.

This clonotype was seen a few times. J is TRBJ2-6 and V is TRBV12-3 or TRBV12-4; weak D call: TRBD2 (5 bases). The CDR3 is made up of 13 amino acids. Trimming pared 6 bases from V and 4 bases from J, leaving 7 bases between. The CDR3 nucleotides read TGTGCCAGCAGCCGGGGAGGGGCCAACGTCCTGACTTTC. It yields the protein CASSRGGANVLTF.

The chain joins TRBV5-1 to TRBJ2-3; 7 bases are shared with TRBD2. V was pared by 0 bases and J by 2 bases, with 12 bases of the junction left unmatched. The V gene's germline CDR1 is SGHRS and CDR2 YFSETQ. This CDR3 comprises 18 residues. CDR3 nucleotide sequence: TGCGCCAGCAGCTTGGTGTTCGCTAGCGGATATAACACAGATACGCAGTATTTT. Translated: CASSLVFASGYNTDTQYF.

The V call is TRBV6-6, the J call TRBJ2-7; no reliable D call. Per the germline V gene, CDR1 is MNHNY and CDR2 is SVGAGI (reference sequence). V gave up 2 bases and J gave up 1 base, with 9 bases separating them. The CDR3 runs 14 residues. This chain's CDR3 is CASSYRQVSYEQYF. CDR3 DNA: TGTGCCAGCAGTTACAGGCAGGTTTCCTACGAGCAGTACTTC.

V is TRBV7-2 and J is TRBJ1-1, with D unclear. V lost 1 base and J lost 0, with 3 bases in between. The length of the CDR3 is 13 residues. Germline V gene data show CDR1 as SGHTA and CDR2 as FQGNSA. This chain's CDR3 is CASSLEMNTEAFF. CDR3 DNA sequence: TGTGCCAGCAGCTTAGAGATGAACACTGAAGCTTTCTTT.

The V gene is TRBV6-6, the J gene TRBJ1-1; 9 bases line up with TRBD1. Germline values: CDR1 MNHNY, CDR2 SVGAGI (reference sequence). V lost 4 bases and J lost 4; bases outside the gene matches: 1. The CDR3 is 13 residues long. The chain's CDR3 is CASSLGQGTEAFF. CDR3 in DNA: TGTGCCAGCAGTTTGGGACAGGGCACTGAAGCTTTCTTT.

The chain employs TRBV20-1 and TRBJ1-1; 7 nucleotides line up with TRBD1. Germline trimming cut 1 base from V and 4 bases from J; bases unmatched to any gene: 3. Germline CDR1 and CDR2: DFQATT and SNEGSKA (reference sequence). The CDR3 covers 13 residues. This CDR3 is CSARGQGGTEAFF. As DNA, the CDR3 is TGCAGTGCTAGAGGACAGGGTGGCACTGAAGCTTTCTTT.

The chain combines TRBV28 with TRBJ1-2; D is ambiguous. CDR3 length: 14 amino acids. Germline values: CDR1 MDHEN, CDR2 SYDVKM. V was pared by 2 bases and J by 4 bases, with 11 bases between. The CDR3 reads CASSLSVLGYGYTF. CDR3 in DNA: TGTGCCAGCAGTTTAAGCGTCCTGGGCTATGGCTACACCTTC.

Here the CDR3 reads CASSQRPYNSPLHF. The DNA for the CDR3 is TGTGCCAGCAGCCAACGGCCTTACAATTCACCCCTCCACTTT. The chain combines TRBV3-1 with TRBJ1-6; D is unresolved. This CDR3 has 14 amino acids. Germline V lookup: CDR1 LGHDT, CDR2 YNNKEL (reference sequence). With 2 bases removed from V and 7 bases from J, the gap between germline ends came to 9 bases.

The chain joins TRBV28 to TRBJ2-6; D not resolved. Germline loops: CDR1 MDHEN, CDR2 SYDVKM. This CDR3 is 17 amino acids long. Trimming shortened V by 6 bases and J by 4 bases, and 19 bases separated the two germline ends. CDR3 sequence reads: CASSSRTGGAGANVLTF. In DNA, the CDR3 is TGTGCCAGCAGCTCGAGGACGGGTGGTGCGGGGGCCAACGTCCTGACTTTC.

V gene TRBV5-1 combines with J gene TRBJ1-1; D is unclear. Germline values: CDR1 SGHRS, CDR2 YFSETQ. The CDR3 is 14 amino acids. V was trimmed by 1 base and J by 0 bases, leaving 7 bases between them. The CDR3 DNA is TGCGCCAGCAGCTTGTATGACATGAACACTGAAGCTTTCTTT. Translated: CASSLYDMNTEAFF.

The rearrangement uses TRBV5-6 and TRBJ1-5, with unresolved D. Germline V lookup: CDR1 SGHDT, CDR2 YYEEEE. Trimming pared 2 bases from V and 5 bases from J, leaving 17 bases between. This CDR3 region has 16 residues. The CDR3: CASSFSGSRWDQPQHF. The CDR3 DNA is TGTGCCAGCAGCTTTTCGGGAAGTCGGTGGGATCAGCCCCAGCATTTT.

This clonotype was recorded only once. This chain connects TRBV5-1 to TRBJ2-2; D is uncertain. The V and J ends lost 2 bases and 1 base respectively, with 9 bases between them. This CDR3 has 15 residues. The germline V gene encodes CDR1 SGHRS and CDR2 YFSETQ. The CDR3 reads CASSFRRMNTGELFF. CDR3 nucleotides: TGCGCCAGCAGCTTCAGGAGAATGAACACCGGGGAGCTGTTTTTT.

The gene calls are TRBV12-3 or TRBV12-4 and TRBJ2-7; D unclear. The length of the CDR3 is 12 residues. The V and J ends lost 3 bases and 3 bases respectively, with 6 bases between them. For the CDR3, the DNA is TGTGCCAGCAGTTTGAAGTACTACGAGCAGTACTTC. Translated, it gives CASSLKYYEQYF.

This chain connects TRBV29-1 to TRBJ2-6, with a possible D match to TRBD1 (6 bases). Per germline, CDR1 SQVTM and CDR2 ANQGSEA. Trimming cost V 4 bases and J 1 base, with 11 bases left between them. This CDR3 is 15 amino acids long. The CDR3 region is CSVGTGLSGANVLTF. CDR3 DNA: TGCAGCGTTGGAACAGGGCTGTCTGGGGCCAACGTCCTGACTTTC.

The chain uses TRBV30 and TRBJ2-2, with 10 nucleotides matching TRBD2. The length of the CDR3 is 15 residues. Germline-derived CDR1 and CDR2 are GTSNPN and SVGIG (reference sequence). V was pared by 4 bases and J by 1 base, with 3 bases of the junction left unmatched. DNA for the CDR3: TGTGCCTGGACACTAGCGGGGCTGAACACCGGGGAGCTGTTTTTT. Amino acid sequence: CAWTLAGLNTGELFF.

The chain uses TRBV19 and TRBJ2-1; no firm D call. Germline CDR1 LNHDA, CDR2 SQIVND (reference sequence). The CDR3 spans 13 residues. V was trimmed by 3 bases and J by 6 bases, leaving 9 bases between them. The CDR3 region has the DNA TGTGCCAGTAGTATCTCCCCCATCAATGAGCAGTTCTTC. This translates into CASSISPINEQFF.

The V gene is TRBV9, the J gene TRBJ2-3, with TRBD2 matching over 10 bases. V shed 0 bases and J 8 bases; nucleotides not matched to a gene: 6. Germline CDR1 and CDR2: SGDLS and YYNGEE. The CDR3 sequence is 15 residues long. CDR3 sequence reads: CASSVEASGSGTQYF. CDR3 coding DNA: TGTGCCAGCAGCGTAGAGGCTAGCGGGAGCGGTACGCAGTATTTT.

A note on this clonotype: Relative to the germline gene, one junction end is altered; a read error may explain this. The chain has TRBV2 and TRBJ2-7; maybe TRBD1 (5 bases). This CDR3 is 10 amino acids long. Per germline, CDR1 SNHLY and CDR2 FYNNEI. This chain's CDR3 is CASSESRTRF. The CDR3 bases are TGTGCCAGCAGTGAATCACGGACACGCTTC.